This T cell receptor (beta chain) was recovered during a study of post-analysis software for immune sequencing data. Across the whole study: Relapsing-remitting, secondary progressive and progressive-relapsing forms of multiple sclerosis all featured among disease courses.

The library was made from cDNA and included unique molecular identifiers. TCRdb re-called the PCR reads through MiXCR, storing one row per CDR3 protein. The profile shows about 820,000 distinct CDR3 sequences, approximately 57% of them singletons. This clonotype was observed a handful of times. Antigen unknown. Study-wide points: Strong co-clustering by F measure linked samples that shared a preparation batch. Four or five TRBV segments were more frequent in patients than controls; TRBV5-6, TRBV5-1 and TRBV20-1 belonged to this group. Normalized Chao1 diversity was significantly lower in multiple sclerosis patients than in controls.

The germline CDR1 and CDR2 sequences are SGHDT and YYEEEE. This CDR3 comprises 15 residues. Trimming shortened V by 5 bases and J by 3 bases, and 17 bases separated the two germline ends. Sequenced sample: blood. This TCR derives from a girl aged 5 to 17 with multiple sclerosis. This chain links TRBV5-6 with TRBJ1-1, with a weak D call TRBD1 (6 bases). Written as DNA, the CDR3 is TGTGCCAGCAGACCCACAGGGTTAGCGCACACTGAAGCTTTCTTT. Protein: CASRPTGLAHTEAFF.